The clone carrying this T cell receptor beta chain was counted many times. Source study methods: Building a distant-metastasis classifier for papillary thyroid cancer drew on CDR3 differences across clinicopathological groups. TCRdb recomputed clones from the PCR reads via MiXCR. Here the V and J calls rest on TCRdb's processing, not on the authors' analysis. Among some 21,000 clones listed, around 28% were seen once. The data belong to a study of metastatic and nonmetastatic thyroid tumors. The V end lost 10 bases, the J end lost 6 bases, and 15 bases lay between the germline ends. Germline values: CDR1 MNHNS, CDR2 SASEGT. The CDR3 sequence is 13 residues long. Thyroid surgery took place with no prior treatment in any patient.

Sequenced material: blood. The sequence came from a female donor with papillary thyroid cancer or a benign thyroid nodule (not recorded which). Some clones in this sample may be carry-over from other donors' samples. The J gene is TRBJ2-2, the V gene TRBV6-1, with D perhaps TRBD2 (5 bases). The CDR3 is CATTAAQPGELFF. CDR3 nucleotides: TGTGCCACCACAGCGGCACAGCCCGGGGAGCTGTTTTTT.